These 16 T cell receptor beta chains share one sample of origin, sequenced in a study of blood T cell repertoires in COVID-19. The protocol was immunoSEQ multiplex PCR, while the TCRdb copy is restricted to in-frame clones and leaves out a portion. This sample carries tens of thousands of clones, 65% to 90% of them seen once, and the ten largest clones take roughly 10%. Source material: peripheral blood. The receptors originated from a human donor in a cohort sampled during active COVID-19.

V is TRBV28 and J is TRBJ2-7, with D maybe TRBD1 (6 bases). The germline gives CDR1 MDHEN, CDR2 SYDVKM. This CDR3 has 13 residues. V gave up 3 bases and J gave up 4 bases, with 10 bases separating them. CDR3 coding DNA: TGTGCCAGCAGTTTTTCAGGGGATTACGAGCAGTACTTC. Protein product: CASSFSGDYEQYF.

V is TRBV18 and J is TRBJ2-1; 7 positions match TRBD2. The CDR3 extends over 14 amino acids. Trimming removed 9 bases from V and 2 bases from J; junction bases left unmatched: 7. The germline CDR1 and CDR2 sequences are KGHSH and LQKENI. The CDR3 spells CASSGTNTYNEQFF. CDR3 coding DNA: TGTGCCAGTTCCGGGACTAACACCTACAATGAGCAGTTCTTC.

The rearrangement joins TRBV28 to TRBJ1-1, with 8 bases matching TRBD1. Trimming took 1 base from V and 1 from J; bases not matched to a gene: 14. The germline V gene encodes CDR1 MDHEN and CDR2 SYDVKM. The CDR3 totals 19 residues. This CDR3 is CASSLSRFQQGVGNTEAFF. The CDR3 DNA reads TGTGCCAGCAGTTTATCCCGCTTTCAACAGGGGGTCGGGAACACTGAAGCTTTCTTT.

This clone was counted a single time. The rearrangement uses TRBV6-6 and TRBJ2-1; tentative D call: TRBD1 (6 bases). The CDR3 runs to 15 residues. V shed 2 bases and J shed 10 bases, with 18 bases lying between them. Per germline, CDR1 MNHNY and CDR2 SVGAGI (reference sequence). Here the CDR3 reads CASSYNQGNLKEQFF. CDR3 DNA: TGTGCCAGCAGTTACAACCAGGGGAACCTAAAGGAGCAGTTCTTC.

This clone was observed a handful of times. The gene calls are TRBV9 and TRBJ1-3; the match to TRBD1 covers 7 bases. Looked up from germline, CDR1 is SGDLS and CDR2 is YYNGEE. The CDR3 is 18 residues long. J was trimmed by 0 bases and V by 0 bases; bases with no gene match: 9. CDR3 in DNA: TGTGCCAGCAGCGTAGGATGGGCAGGGGGACTCTCTGGAAACACCATATATTTT. Its translation is CASSVGWAGGLSGNTIYF. Looking up the rest from reference TRBV9 and TRBJ1-3 gives the full variable domain: DSGVTQTPKHLITATGQRVTLRCSPRSGDLSVYWYQQSLDQGLQFLIQYYNGEERAKGNILERFSAQQFPDLHSELNLSSLELGDSALYFCASSVGWAGGLSGNTIYFGEGSWLTVV.

The gene calls are TRBV18 and TRBJ2-2, with D unclear. V gave up 6 bases and J gave up 0 bases, with 5 bases separating them. Germline V gives CDR1 KGHSH, CDR2 LQKENI. The CDR3 contains 13 residues. The chain's CDR3 is CASSPANTGELFF. Here the CDR3 DNA reads TGTGCCAGCTCGCCGGCGAACACCGGGGAGCTGTTTTTT.

The V call is TRBV19, the J call TRBJ1-1; D not resolved. CDR3 size: 14 residues. The ends were cut back, 5 bases at V and 0 bases at J, with 10 bases in the middle. Germline loops: CDR1 LNHDA, CDR2 SQIVND (reference sequence). CDR3 nucleotide sequence: TGTGCCAGTAGTCTTACAACCTTGAACACTGAAGCTTTCTTT. Amino acids: CASSLTTLNTEAFF.

The chain employs TRBV28 and TRBJ1-1; no definite D call. The V gene's germline CDR1 is MDHEN and CDR2 SYDVKM. The CDR3 runs 13 residues. V lost 10 bases and J lost 2, with 14 bases in between. DNA of the CDR3: TGTGCCACTTCAGTTAAACTAAACACTGAAGCTTTCTTT. This codes for CATSVKLNTEAFF.

The chain couples TRBV4-2 to TRBJ2-7; TRBD2 aligns across 7 bases. Germline CDR1 is LGHNA and CDR2 is YNFKEQ. V lost 1 base, J lost 6 bases, and 12 bases stayed unmatched. There are 16 residues in the CDR3. The CDR3 region is CASSQVLGGGPGEQYF. In DNA form, the CDR3 reads TGTGCCAGCAGCCAAGTCCTTGGGGGAGGGCCAGGCGAGCAGTACTTC.

This clone was counted once. The chain is built from TRBV5-1 and TRBJ2-7; tentative D call: TRBD1 (6 bases). This CDR3 is built from 16 residues. Trimming removed 0 bases from V and 4 bases from J, with 17 bases in between. CDR1 SGHRS and CDR2 YFSETQ come from the germline V gene. As DNA, the CDR3 is TGCGCCAGCAGCTTGGCCACAGGGATACTAAGGTACGAGCAGTACTTC. Encoded protein: CASSLATGILRYEQYF. Combining the CDR3 with reference TRBV5-1 and TRBJ2-7 gives the whole variable domain KAGVTQTPRYLIKTRGQQVTLSCSPISGHRSVSWYQQTPGQGLQFLFEYFSETQRNKGNFPGRFSGRQFSNSRSEMNVSTLELGDSALYLCASSLATGILRYEQYFGPGTRLTVT.

The V and J genes are TRBV15 and TRBJ2-1; D is uncertain. The CDR3 contains 13 residues. V lost 1 base, J lost 7 bases, and 8 bases lay in between. The V gene's germline CDR1 is LNHNV and CDR2 YYDKDF (reference sequence). CDR3 sequence reads: CATSRVDGNEQFF. The CDR3 DNA follows: TGTGCCACCAGCAGAGTTGACGGGAATGAGCAGTTCTTC. Complete variable domain (other parts from reference TRBV15 and TRBJ2-1): DAMVIQNPRYQVTQFGKPVTLSCSQTLNHNVMYWYQQKSSQAPKLLFHYYDKDFNNEADTPDNFQSRRPNTSFCFLDIRSPGLGDTAMYLCATSRVDGNEQFFGPGTRLTVL.

This chain uses TRBV5-4 with TRBJ1-6, with a tentative D call TRBD1 (5 bases). Trimming shortened V by 0 bases and J by 10 bases, and 17 bases separated the two germline ends. The CDR3 has 16 residues. The germline V gene has CDR1 SGHNT and CDR2 YYREEE (reference sequence). Written as DNA, the CDR3 is TGTGCCAGCAGCTTGGCCGGTTCGGCAGGGTGGTCACCCCTCCACTTT. Residues: CASSLAGSAGWSPLHF.

The chain employs TRBV29-1 and TRBJ2-1, with D maybe TRBD2 (5 bases). Germline assignment: CDR1 SQVTM and CDR2 ANQGSEA. This CDR3 is built from 13 residues. V was trimmed by 4 bases and J by 1 base, leaving 8 bases between them. The CDR3 coding sequence is TGCAGCGTTGTACTAGTGTCCTACAATGAGCAGTTCTTC. This translates into CSVVLVSYNEQFF.

The gene calls are TRBV7-9 and TRBJ2-2; 12 bases match TRBD2. CDR3 length equals 18 residues. Germline-derived CDR1 and CDR2 are SEHNR and FQNEAQ (reference sequence). J lost 7 bases, V lost 5 bases, and 14 bases had no gene match. The CDR3 reads CASSPGLAGRPKSGELFF. CDR3 in DNA: TGTGCCAGCAGCCCAGGACTAGCGGGAAGACCAAAAAGCGGGGAGCTGTTTTTT. The whole variable domain, remainder taken from reference TRBV7-9 and TRBJ2-2, is DTGVSQNPRHKITKRGQNVTFRCDPISEHNRLYWYRQTLGQGPEFLTYFQNEAQLEKSRLLSDRFSAERPKGSFSTLEIQRTEQGDSAMYLCASSPGLAGRPKSGELFFGEGSRLTVL.

J is TRBJ1-5 and V is TRBV11-2; 8 bases are shared with TRBD1. With V trimmed by 5 bases and J by 1 base, 10 bases remained unmatched. CDR1 SGHAT and CDR2 FQNNGV come from the germline V gene. The CDR3 is 17 residues long. In DNA, the CDR3 is TGTGCCAGCAGCGCAGGAAAGGGACAGGAGAGCAATCAGCCCCAGCATTTT. Protein sequence: CASSAGKGQESNQPQHF.

The rearrangement joins TRBV11-2 to TRBJ2-7; 10 bases fit TRBD1. V trimming: 4 bases; J trimming: 2 bases; junction bases outside the gene matches: 5. The CDR3 runs 15 residues. Germline loops: CDR1 SGHAT, CDR2 FQNNGV. CDR3 DNA: TGTGCCAGCAGCTGGGGGACAGGGGCGACCTACGAGCAGTACTTC. Its translation: CASSWGTGATYEQYF.